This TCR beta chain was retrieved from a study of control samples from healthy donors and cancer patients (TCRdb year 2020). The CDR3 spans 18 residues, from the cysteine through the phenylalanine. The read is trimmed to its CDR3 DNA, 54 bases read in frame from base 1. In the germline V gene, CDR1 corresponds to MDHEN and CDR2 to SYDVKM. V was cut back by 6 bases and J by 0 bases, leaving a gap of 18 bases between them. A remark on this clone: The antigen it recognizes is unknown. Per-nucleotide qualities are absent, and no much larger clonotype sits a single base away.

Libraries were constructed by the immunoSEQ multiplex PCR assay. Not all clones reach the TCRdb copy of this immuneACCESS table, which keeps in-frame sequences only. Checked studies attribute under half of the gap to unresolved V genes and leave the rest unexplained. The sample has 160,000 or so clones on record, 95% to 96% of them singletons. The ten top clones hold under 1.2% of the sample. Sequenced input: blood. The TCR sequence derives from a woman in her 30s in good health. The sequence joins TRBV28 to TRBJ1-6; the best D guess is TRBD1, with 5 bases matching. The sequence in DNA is TGTGCCAGCAGCATCCCGGGGCTCACCTCCTCCTATAATTCACCCCTCCACTTT. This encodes CASSIPGLTSSYNSPLHF.